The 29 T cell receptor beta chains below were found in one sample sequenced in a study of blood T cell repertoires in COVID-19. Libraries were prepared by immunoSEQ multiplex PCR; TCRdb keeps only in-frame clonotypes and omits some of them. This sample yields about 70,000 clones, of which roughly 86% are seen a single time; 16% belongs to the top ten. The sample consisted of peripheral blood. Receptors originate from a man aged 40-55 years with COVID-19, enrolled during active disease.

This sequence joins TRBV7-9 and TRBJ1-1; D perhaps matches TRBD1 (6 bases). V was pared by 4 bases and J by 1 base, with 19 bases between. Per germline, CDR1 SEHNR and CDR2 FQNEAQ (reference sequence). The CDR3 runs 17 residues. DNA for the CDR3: TGTGCCAGCAGCTCAGCCCCCCGGGGGGCCCGGAACACTGAAGCTTTCTTT. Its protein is CASSSAPRGARNTEAFF.

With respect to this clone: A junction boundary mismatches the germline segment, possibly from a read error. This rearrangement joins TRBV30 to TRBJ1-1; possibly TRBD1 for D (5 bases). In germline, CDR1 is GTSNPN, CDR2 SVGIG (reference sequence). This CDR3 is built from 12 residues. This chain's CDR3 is CAWSVLTGEVFF. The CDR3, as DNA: TGTGCCTGGAGTGTACTGACGGGGGAAGTTTTCTTT. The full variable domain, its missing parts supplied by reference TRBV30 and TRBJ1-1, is SQTIHQWPATLVQPVGSPLSLECTVEGTSNPNLYWYRQAAGRGLQLLFYSVGIGQISSEVPQNLSASRPQDRQFILSSKKLLLSDSGFYLCAWSVLTGEVFFGQGTRLTVV.

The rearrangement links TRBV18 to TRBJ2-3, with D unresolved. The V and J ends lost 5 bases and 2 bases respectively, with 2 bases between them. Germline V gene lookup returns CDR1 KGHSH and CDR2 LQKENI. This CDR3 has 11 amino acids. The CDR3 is CASSYTDTQYF. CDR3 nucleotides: TGTGCCAGCTCATACACAGATACGCAGTATTTT.

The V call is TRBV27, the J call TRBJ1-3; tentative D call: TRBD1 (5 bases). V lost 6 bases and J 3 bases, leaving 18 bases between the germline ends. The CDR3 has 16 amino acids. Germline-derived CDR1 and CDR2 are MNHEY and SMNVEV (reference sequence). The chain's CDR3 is CASRSRGRGDGNTIYF. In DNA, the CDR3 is TGTGCCAGCAGATCCAGAGGAAGGGGCGATGGAAACACCATATATTTT.

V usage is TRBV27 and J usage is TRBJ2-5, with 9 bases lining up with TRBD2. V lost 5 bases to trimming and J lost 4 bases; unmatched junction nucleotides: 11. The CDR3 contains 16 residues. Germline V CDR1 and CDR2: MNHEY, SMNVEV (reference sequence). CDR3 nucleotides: TGTGCCAGCAGTGCAGTCCCGGGACTAGCCCCAGAGACCCAGTACTTC. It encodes CASSAVPGLAPETQYF.

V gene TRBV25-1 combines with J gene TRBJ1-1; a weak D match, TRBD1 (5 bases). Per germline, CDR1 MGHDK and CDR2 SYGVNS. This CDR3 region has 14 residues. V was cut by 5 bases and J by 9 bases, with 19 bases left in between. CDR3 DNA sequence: TGTGCCAGCAGTTCCGGGACGGGCGGGACCAAAGCTTTCTTT. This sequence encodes CASSSGTGGTKAFF. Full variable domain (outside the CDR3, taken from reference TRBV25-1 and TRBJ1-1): EADIYQTPRYLVIGTGKKITLECSQTMGHDKMYWYQQDPGMELHLIHYSYGVNSTEKGDLSSESTVSRIRTEHFPLTLESARPSHTSQYLCASSSGTGGTKAFFGQGTRLTVV.

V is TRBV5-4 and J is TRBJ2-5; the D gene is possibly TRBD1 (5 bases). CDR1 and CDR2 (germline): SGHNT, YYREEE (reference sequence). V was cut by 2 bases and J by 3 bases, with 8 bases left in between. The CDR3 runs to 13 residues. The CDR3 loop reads CASSFQGEETQYF. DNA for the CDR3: TGTGCCAGCAGCTTTCAAGGGGAAGAGACCCAGTACTTC.

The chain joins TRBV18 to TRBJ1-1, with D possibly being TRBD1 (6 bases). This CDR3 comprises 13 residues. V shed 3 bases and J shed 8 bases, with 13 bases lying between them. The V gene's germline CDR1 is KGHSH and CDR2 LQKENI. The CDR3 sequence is CASSPSRDNEAFF. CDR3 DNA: TGTGCCAGCTCACCGTCCCGGGACAACGAAGCTTTCTTT.

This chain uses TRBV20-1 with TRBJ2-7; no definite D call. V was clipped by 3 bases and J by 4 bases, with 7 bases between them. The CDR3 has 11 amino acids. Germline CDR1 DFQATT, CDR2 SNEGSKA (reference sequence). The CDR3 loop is CSARASYEQYF. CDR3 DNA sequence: TGCAGTGCTAGGGCCTCGTACGAGCAGTACTTC.

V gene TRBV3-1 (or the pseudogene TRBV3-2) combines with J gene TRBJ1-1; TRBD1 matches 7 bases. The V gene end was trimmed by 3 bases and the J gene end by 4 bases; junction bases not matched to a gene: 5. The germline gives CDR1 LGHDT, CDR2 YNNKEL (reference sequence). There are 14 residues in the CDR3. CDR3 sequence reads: CASSHRQGGTEAFF. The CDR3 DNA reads TGTGCCAGCAGCCATAGACAGGGCGGCACTGAAGCTTTCTTT.

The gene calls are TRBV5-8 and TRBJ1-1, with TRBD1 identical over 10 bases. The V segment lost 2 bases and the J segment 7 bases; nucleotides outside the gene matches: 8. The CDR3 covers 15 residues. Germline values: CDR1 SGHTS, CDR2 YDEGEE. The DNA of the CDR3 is TGTGCCAGCAGCTTCCCGGGACAGGGGTTCGGTGAAGCTTTCTTT. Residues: CASSFPGQGFGEAFF.

CDR3 sequence: CASSRPGGYEQYF. In DNA form, the CDR3 reads TGTGCCAGCAGCCGCCCGGGGGGGTACGAGCAGTACTTC. The chain recombines TRBV3-1 (or the pseudogene TRBV3-2) with TRBJ2-7; 8 nucleotides agree with TRBD2. The CDR3 totals 13 residues. Germline V gene lookup returns CDR1 LGHDT and CDR2 YNNKEL (reference sequence). Losses at the gene ends were 4 bases for V and 4 bases for J; bases not matched to a gene: 3.

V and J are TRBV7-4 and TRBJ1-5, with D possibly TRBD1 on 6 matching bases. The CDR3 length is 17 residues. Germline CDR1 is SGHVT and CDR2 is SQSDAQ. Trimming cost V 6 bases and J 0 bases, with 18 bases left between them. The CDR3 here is CASSPTYREYSNQPQHF. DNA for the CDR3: TGTGCCAGCAGTCCAACTTACAGGGAATATAGCAATCAGCCCCAGCATTTT.

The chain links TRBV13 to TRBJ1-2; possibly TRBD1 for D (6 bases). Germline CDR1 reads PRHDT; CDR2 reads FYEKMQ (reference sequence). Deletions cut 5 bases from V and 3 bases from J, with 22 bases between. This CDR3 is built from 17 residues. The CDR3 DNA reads TGTGCCAGCAGCCTTATGTGGGTGGGCAGGGGAGACTATGGCTACACCTTC. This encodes CASSLMWVGRGDYGYTF.

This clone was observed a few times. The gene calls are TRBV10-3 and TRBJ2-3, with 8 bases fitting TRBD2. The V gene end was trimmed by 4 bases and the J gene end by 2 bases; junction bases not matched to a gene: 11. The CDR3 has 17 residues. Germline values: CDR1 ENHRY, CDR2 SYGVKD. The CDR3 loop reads CAISGSGGSSITDTQYF. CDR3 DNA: TGTGCCATCAGTGGAAGCGGGGGTTCTTCCATCACAGATACGCAGTATTTT.

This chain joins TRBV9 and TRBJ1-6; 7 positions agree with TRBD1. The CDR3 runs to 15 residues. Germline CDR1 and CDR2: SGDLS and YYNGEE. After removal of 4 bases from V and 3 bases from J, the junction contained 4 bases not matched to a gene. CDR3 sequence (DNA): TGTGCCAGCAGCCCGGGACAGCTCTATAATTCACCCCTCCACTTT. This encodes CASSPGQLYNSPLHF. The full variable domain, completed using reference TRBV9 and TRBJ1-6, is DSGVTQTPKHLITATGQRVTLRCSPRSGDLSVYWYQQSLDQGLQFLIQYYNGEERAKGNILERFSAQQFPDLHSELNLSSLELGDSALYFCASSPGQLYNSPLHFGNGTRLTVT.

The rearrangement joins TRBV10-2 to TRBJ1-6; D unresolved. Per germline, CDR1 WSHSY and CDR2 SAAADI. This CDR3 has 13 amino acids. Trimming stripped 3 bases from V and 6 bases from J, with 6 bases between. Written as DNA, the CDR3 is TGCGCCAGCAGTGACCGCGGTAATTCACCCCTCCACTTT. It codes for CASSDRGNSPLHF.

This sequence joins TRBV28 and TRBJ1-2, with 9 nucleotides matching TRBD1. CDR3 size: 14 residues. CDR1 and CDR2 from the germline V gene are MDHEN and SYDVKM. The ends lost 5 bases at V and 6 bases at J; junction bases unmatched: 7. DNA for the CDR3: TGTGCCAGCAGTCGACCGGGACAGGGTAATGGCTACACCTTC. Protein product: CASSRPGQGNGYTF.

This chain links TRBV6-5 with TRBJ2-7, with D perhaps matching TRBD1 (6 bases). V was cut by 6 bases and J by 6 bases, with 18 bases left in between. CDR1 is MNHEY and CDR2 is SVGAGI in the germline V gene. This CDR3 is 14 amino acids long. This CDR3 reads CASSPRNEGGEQYF. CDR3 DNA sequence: TGTGCCAGCAGCCCACGAAACGAAGGGGGCGAGCAGTACTTC.

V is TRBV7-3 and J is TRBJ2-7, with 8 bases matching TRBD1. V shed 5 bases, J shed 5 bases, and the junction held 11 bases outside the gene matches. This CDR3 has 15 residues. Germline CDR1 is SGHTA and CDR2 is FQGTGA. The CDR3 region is CASSLTGAGGDEQYF. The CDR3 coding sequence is TGTGCCAGCAGCCTCACGGGGGCAGGGGGCGACGAGCAGTACTTC.

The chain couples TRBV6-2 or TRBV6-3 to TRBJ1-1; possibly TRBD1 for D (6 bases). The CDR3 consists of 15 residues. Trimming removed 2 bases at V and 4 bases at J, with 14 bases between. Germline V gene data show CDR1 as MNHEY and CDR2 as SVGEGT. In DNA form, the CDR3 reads TGTGCCAGCAGTTACGACAGGAGCCGCGGCACTGAAGCTTTCTTT. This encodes CASSYDRSRGTEAFF.

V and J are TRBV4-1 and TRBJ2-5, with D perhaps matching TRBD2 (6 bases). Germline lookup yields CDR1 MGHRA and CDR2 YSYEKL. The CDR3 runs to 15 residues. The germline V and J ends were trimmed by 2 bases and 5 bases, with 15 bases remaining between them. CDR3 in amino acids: CASSQLGLTAETQYF. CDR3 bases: TGCGCCAGCAGCCAATTGGGACTGACGGCGGAGACCCAGTACTTC.

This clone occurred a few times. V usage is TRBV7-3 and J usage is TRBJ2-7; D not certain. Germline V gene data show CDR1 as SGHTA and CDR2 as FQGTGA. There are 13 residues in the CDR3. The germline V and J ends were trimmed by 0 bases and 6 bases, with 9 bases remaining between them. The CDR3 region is CASSLTGFSEQYF. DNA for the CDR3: TGTGCCAGCAGCTTAACGGGCTTTTCCGAGCAGTACTTC.

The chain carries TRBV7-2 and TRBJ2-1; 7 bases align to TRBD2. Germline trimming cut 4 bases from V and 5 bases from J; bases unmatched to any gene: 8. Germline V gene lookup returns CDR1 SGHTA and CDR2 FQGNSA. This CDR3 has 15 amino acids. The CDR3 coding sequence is TGTGCCAGCAGCTCTAGACTAGCAGAAAACAATGAGCAGTTCTTC. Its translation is CASSSRLAENNEQFF.

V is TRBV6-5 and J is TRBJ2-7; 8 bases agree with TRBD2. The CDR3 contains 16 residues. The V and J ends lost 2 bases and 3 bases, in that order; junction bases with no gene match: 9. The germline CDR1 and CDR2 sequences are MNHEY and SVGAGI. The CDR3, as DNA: TGTGCCAGCAGTTACACGGGAGGGGACACAAACTACGAGCAGTACTTC. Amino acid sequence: CASSYTGGDTNYEQYF.

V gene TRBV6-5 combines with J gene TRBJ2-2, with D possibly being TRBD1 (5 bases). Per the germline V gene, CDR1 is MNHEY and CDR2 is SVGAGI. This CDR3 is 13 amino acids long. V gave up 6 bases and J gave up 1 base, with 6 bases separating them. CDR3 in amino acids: CASSRENTGELFF. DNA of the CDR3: TGTGCCAGCAGCAGGGAGAACACCGGGGAGCTGTTTTTT.

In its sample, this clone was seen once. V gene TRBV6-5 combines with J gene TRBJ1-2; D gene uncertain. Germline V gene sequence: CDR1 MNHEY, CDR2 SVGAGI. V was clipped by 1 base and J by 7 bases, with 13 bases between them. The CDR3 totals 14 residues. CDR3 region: CASSYYPTRGGYTF. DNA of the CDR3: TGTGCCAGCAGTTACTATCCTACCCGAGGTGGCTACACCTTC.

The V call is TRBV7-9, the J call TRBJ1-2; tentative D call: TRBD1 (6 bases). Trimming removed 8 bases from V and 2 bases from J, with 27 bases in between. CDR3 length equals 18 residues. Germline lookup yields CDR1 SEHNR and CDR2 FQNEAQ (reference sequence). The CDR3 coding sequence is TGTGCCAGCGAAGGCGCAACGGGGTTGGGACACGGAAACTATGGCTACACCTTC. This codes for CASEGATGLGHGNYGYTF.

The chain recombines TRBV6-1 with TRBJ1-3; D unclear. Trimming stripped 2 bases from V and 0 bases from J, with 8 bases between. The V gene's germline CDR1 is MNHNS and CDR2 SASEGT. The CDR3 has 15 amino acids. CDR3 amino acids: CASSEMGASGNTIYF. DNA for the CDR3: TGTGCCAGCAGTGAAATGGGAGCCTCTGGAAACACCATATATTTT.